This TCR beta chain appears in the sequencing data of a study of blood T cell repertoires in COVID-19. Some clones are missing from TCRdb's copy, which holds only in-frame ones; the method was immunoSEQ multiplex PCR. The table lists 37,000 or so clones, 90% of them singletons. In this sample, this clone turned up once. Trimming cost V 4 bases and J 1 base, with 12 bases left between them. Germline V CDR1 and CDR2: SGHVS, FQNEAQ. The CDR3 sequence is 15 residues long. The chain has TRBV7-8 and TRBJ2-3; D perhaps matches TRBD1 (6 bases). The sample was peripheral blood. This receptor was obtained from a man between 70 and 80 years old with acute or convalescent COVID-19. The CDR3 spells CASSYLQGRTDTQYF. As DNA, the CDR3 is TGTGCCAGCAGCTACCTACAGGGACGCACAGATACGCAGTATTTT. The full variable domain, its missing parts supplied by reference TRBV7-8 and TRBJ2-3, is GAGVSQSPRYKVAKRGQDVALRCDPISGHVSLFWYQQALGQGPEFLTYFQNEAQLDKSGLPSDRFFAERPEGSVSTLKIQRTQQEDSAVYLCASSYLQGRTDTQYFGPGTRLTVL.